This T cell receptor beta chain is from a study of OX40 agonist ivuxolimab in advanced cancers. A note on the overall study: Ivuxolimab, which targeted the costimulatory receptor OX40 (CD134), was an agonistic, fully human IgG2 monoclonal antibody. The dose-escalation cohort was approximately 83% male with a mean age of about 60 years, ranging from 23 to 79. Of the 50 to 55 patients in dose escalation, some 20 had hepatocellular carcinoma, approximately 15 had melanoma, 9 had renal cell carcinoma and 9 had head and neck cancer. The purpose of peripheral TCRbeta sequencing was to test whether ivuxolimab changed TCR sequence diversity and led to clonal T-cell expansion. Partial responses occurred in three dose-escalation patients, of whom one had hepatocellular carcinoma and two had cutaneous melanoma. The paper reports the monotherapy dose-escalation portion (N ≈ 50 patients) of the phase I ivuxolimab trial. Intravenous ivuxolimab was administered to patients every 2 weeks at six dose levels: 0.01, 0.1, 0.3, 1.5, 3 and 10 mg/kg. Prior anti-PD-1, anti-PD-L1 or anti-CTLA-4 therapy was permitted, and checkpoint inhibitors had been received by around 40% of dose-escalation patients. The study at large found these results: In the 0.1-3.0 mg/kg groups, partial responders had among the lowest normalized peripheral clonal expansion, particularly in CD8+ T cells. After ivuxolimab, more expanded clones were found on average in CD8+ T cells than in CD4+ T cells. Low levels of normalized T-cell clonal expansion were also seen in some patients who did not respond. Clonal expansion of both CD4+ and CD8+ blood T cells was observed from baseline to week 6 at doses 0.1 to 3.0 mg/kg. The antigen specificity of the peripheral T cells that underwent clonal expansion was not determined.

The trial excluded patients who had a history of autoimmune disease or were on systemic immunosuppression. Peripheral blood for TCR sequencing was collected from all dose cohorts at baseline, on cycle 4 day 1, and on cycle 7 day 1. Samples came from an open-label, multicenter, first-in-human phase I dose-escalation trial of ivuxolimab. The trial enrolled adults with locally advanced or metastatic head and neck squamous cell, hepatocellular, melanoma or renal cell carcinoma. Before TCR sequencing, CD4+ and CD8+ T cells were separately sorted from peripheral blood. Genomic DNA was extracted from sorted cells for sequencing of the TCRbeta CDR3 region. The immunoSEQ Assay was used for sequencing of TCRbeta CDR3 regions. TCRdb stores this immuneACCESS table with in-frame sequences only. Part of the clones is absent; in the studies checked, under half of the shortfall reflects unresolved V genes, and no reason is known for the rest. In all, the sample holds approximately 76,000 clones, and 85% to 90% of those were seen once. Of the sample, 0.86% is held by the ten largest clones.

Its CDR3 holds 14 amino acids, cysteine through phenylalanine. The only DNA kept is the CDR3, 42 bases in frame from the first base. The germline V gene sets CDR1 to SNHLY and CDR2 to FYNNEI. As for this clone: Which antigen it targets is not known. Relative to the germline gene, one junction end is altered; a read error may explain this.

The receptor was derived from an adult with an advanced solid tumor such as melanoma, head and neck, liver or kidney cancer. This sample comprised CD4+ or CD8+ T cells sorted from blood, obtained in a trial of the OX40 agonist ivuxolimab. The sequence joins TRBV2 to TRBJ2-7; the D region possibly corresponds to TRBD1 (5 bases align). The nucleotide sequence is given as TGTGCCAGCAGTGGGCAGGGAAAGACCTACGGGCAGTACTTC. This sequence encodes CASSGQGKTYGQYF.